The source of this TCR beta chain is a study of T cell changes during pregnancy in multiple sclerosis. V lost 2 bases and J lost 8, with 12 bases in between. CDR1 and CDR2 from the germline V gene are MGHRA and YSYEKL. This CDR3 is built from 13 residues. This clone was seen only once. TCRdb's copy holds only in-frame clones and misses some; the assay was immunoSEQ multiplex PCR. The table shows about 36,000 clones, with more than 70% occurring only once. The clonotype was recovered from a female donor with multiple sclerosis, enrolled in a pregnancy study. The chain carries TRBV4-1 and TRBJ1-2; D ambiguous. Sequenced here: CD4+ T cells from peripheral blood mononuclear cells, sampled in the first trimester of pregnancy. The CDR3 region is CASSQSLTEGYTF. The CDR3 DNA reads as TGCGCCAGCAGCCAATCCCTCACTGAAGGCTACACCTTC.